The rows below give T cell receptor beta chains drawn from one sample of a study of T-cell reconstitution after alpha-beta-depleted transplantation in children. TCRdb used MiXCR to reprocess the PCR reads, holding one entry per CDR3 protein. Here the sample spans approximately 400,000 distinct CDR3 sequences, around 15% being singletons. The material sequenced was PBMCs, mostly from graft donor cells, taken 360 days after TCRalphabeta/CD19-depleted stem cell transplant. These receptors all come from a boy less than two years old who had a stem cell transplant for Wiskott-Aldrich syndrome, so the T cells may come from the graft donor. Both conserved end residues are part of each CDR3. A D gene is named only where the DNA matches it firmly. The size of a clone is reported for some rows only, either as once, few or many, or as a class for expanded clones.

v_gene,abundance,d_gene,j_gene,CDR3nt,CDR3aa
TRBV5-5,few,.,TRBJ1-1,TGTGCCAGCAGCTTGGGTGGACCGGCCTTACGAGCTTTCTTT,CASSLGGPALRAFF
TRBV27,.,TRBD2,TRBJ2-1,TGTGCCAGCAGTACACCTAGCGGTCTATACAATGAGCAGTTCTTC,CASSTPSGLYNEQFF
TRBV10-3,few,TRBD1,TRBJ2-7,TGTGCCGTAGGGACAGGGCCCTACGAGCAGTACTTC,CAVGTGPYEQYF
TRBV5-5,many,.,TRBJ1-2,TGTGCCAGCAGCTTACTACAGGACCACTATGGCTACACCTTC,CASSLLQDHYGYTF
TRBV7-9,.,TRBD2,TRBJ2-3,TGTGCCAGCAGCTTAGGACTAGCCGGGTACACAGATACGCAGTATTTT,CASSLGLAGYTDTQYF
TRBV6-5,.,TRBD1,TRBJ1-2,TGTGCCAGCACCAGAGGACAGGGGGCGGGTGGCTACACCTTC,CASTRGQGAGGYTF
TRBV5-1,few,.,TRBJ2-5,TGCGCCAGCAGCTTCATGTACCAAGAGACCCAGTACTTC,CASSFMYQETQYF
TRBV20-1,few,.,TRBJ2-2,TGCAGTGCTAGATATGGCGGGGAGCTGTTTTTT,CSARYGGELFF
TRBV2,few,.,TRBJ1-1,TGTGCCAGCAGTGTTCAGGAGAACACTGAAGCTTTCTTT,CASSVQENTEAFF
TRBV28,few,TRBD1,TRBJ2-5,TGTGCCAGCAGTTCCCTAGACGGACAGGGGACCCCCCAAGAGACCCAGTACTTC,CASSSLDGQGTPQETQYF